This is a list of T cell receptor beta chains from one sample in a study of blood T cells in healthy people across ages. TCRdb analysed the 5' RACE reads with MiXCR anew, one entry per CDR3 protein. The sample holds about 680,000 distinct CDR3 sequences, over 45% seen once. Sequencing input: blood. Source of these receptors: a woman aged 55 to 70 in good health. The CDR3 runs from the conserved cysteine through the conserved F or W. A D gene is named only where the DNA matches it firmly. Not every row has a clone size; where given, it reads once, few, many or a size class.

CDR3 DNA: TGTGCCAGCAGCCCACCCGGGACTAGCGGGAGAGAGCAGTTCTTC
CDR3 protein: CASSPPGTSGREQFF
D gene: TRBD2
clone size: NA
CDR3 length: 15
J gene: TRBJ2-1
V gene: TRBV5-6

CDR3 DNA: TGTGCCAGCAGCTTAGGGGGGCAAATCTACGAGCAGTACTTC
CDR3 protein: CASSLGGQIYEQYF
D gene: NA
clone size: NA
CDR3 length: 14
J gene: TRBJ2-7
V gene: TRBV7-2

CDR3 DNA: TGTCCCAGCCCGTCGGACAGGGGGACCCAGTACTTC
CDR3 protein: CPSPSDRGTQYF
D gene: TRBD1
clone size: NA
CDR3 length: 12
J gene: TRBJ2-5
V gene: TRBV28

CDR3 DNA: TGCGCCAGCAGCCAAGACCACTACCGGGACTTCAATGAAAAACTGTTTTTT
CDR3 protein: CASSQDHYRDFNEKLFF
D gene: NA
clone size: NA
CDR3 length: 17
J gene: TRBJ1-4
V gene: TRBV4-1

CDR3 DNA: TGCAGTGCTTTGACTAGCGGGAGCCAAAGAGGCATCTACAATGAGCAGTTCTTC
CDR3 protein: CSALTSGSQRGIYNEQFF
D gene: TRBD2
clone size: NA
CDR3 length: 18
J gene: TRBJ2-1
V gene: TRBV20-1

CDR3 DNA: TGCGCCAGCAGCTTGGAGGGCGGTAACTATGGCTACACCTTC
CDR3 protein: CASSLEGGNYGYTF
D gene: NA
clone size: few
CDR3 length: 14
J gene: TRBJ1-2
V gene: TRBV5-1

CDR3 DNA: TGTGCCAGCAGCGCTGGTCTAGCGGGAGGGCCCGGCAACGAGCAGTACTTC
CDR3 protein: CASSAGLAGGPGNEQYF
D gene: TRBD2
clone size: NA
CDR3 length: 17
J gene: TRBJ2-7
V gene: TRBV7-2

CDR3 DNA: TGTGCCAGCAGCTTACAGTCCGGGCCCTACTACGAGCAGTACTTC
CDR3 protein: CASSLQSGPYYEQYF
D gene: NA
clone size: NA
CDR3 length: 15
J gene: TRBJ2-7
V gene: TRBV7-3

CDR3 DNA: TGTGCCAGCAGCCCGTCCGTCCCCGGGTCCTACGAGCAGTACTTC
CDR3 protein: CASSPSVPGSYEQYF
D gene: NA
clone size: NA
CDR3 length: 15
J gene: TRBJ2-7
V gene: TRBV28

CDR3 DNA: TGTGCCAGCAGTCGATCAGGGACCCAAGAGACCCAGTACTTC
CDR3 protein: CASSRSGTQETQYF
D gene: NA
clone size: few
CDR3 length: 14
J gene: TRBJ2-5
V gene: TRBV6-6

CDR3 DNA: TGCAGCGTTGGTGGGACGGCTGCTAACTATGGCTACACCTTC
CDR3 protein: CSVGGTAANYGYTF
D gene: NA
clone size: few
CDR3 length: 14
J gene: TRBJ1-2
V gene: TRBV29-1

CDR3 DNA: TGTGCCAGCAGCTTAGGGACTAGCGGGAGTCCCGAGCAGTTCTTC
CDR3 protein: CASSLGTSGSPEQFF
D gene: TRBD2
clone size: NA
CDR3 length: 15
J gene: TRBJ2-1
V gene: TRBV7-2

CDR3 DNA: TGCGCCAGCAGCCAAGAGTTCACAACTAATGAAAAACTGTTTTTT
CDR3 protein: CASSQEFTTNEKLFF
D gene: NA
clone size: few
CDR3 length: 15
J gene: TRBJ1-4
V gene: TRBV4-1

CDR3 DNA: TGCGCCAGCGGCCGGGACTCCTTGAAGGACGAGCAGTACTTC
CDR3 protein: CASGRDSLKDEQYF
D gene: NA
clone size: many
CDR3 length: 14
J gene: TRBJ2-7
V gene: TRBV5-1

CDR3 DNA: TGCAGCGTTGAAATAGGGGGAAGCTCCTACAATGAGCAGTTCTTC
CDR3 protein: CSVEIGGSSYNEQFF
D gene: NA
clone size: few
CDR3 length: 15
J gene: TRBJ2-1
V gene: TRBV29-1

CDR3 DNA: TGTGCCAGCAGTGGGATGGACAGGGCGGGCGGTTACGAGCAGTTCTTC
CDR3 protein: CASSGMDRAGGYEQFF
D gene: TRBD1
clone size: once
CDR3 length: 16
J gene: TRBJ2-1
V gene: TRBV28

CDR3 DNA: TGTGCCAGCAGTTTAATACAGGGGTACGAGAAGTACTTC
CDR3 protein: CASSLIQGYEKYF
D gene: TRBD1
clone size: NA
CDR3 length: 13
J gene: TRBJ2-5
V gene: TRBV27

CDR3 DNA: TGTGCCAGCAGTGAAGTTCAACCCCAAGAGACCCAGTACTTC
CDR3 protein: CASSEVQPQETQYF
D gene: NA
clone size: many
CDR3 length: 14
J gene: TRBJ2-5
V gene: TRBV2

CDR3 DNA: TGTGCCAGCAGTTCCCCGGGGACAGGGACAAATGGCTACACCTTC
CDR3 protein: CASSSPGTGTNGYTF
D gene: TRBD1
clone size: NA
CDR3 length: 15
J gene: TRBJ1-2
V gene: TRBV28

CDR3 DNA: TGCGCCAGCAGTCCCCGGGACAGACATAATTCACCCCTCCACTTT
CDR3 protein: CASSPRDRHNSPLHF
D gene: TRBD1
clone size: NA
CDR3 length: 15
J gene: TRBJ1-6
V gene: TRBV23-1

CDR3 DNA: TGCAGTGCTAGAGTCCCGGGACGACCGTACGAGCAGTACTTC
CDR3 protein: CSARVPGRPYEQYF
D gene: NA
clone size: NA
CDR3 length: 14
J gene: TRBJ2-7
V gene: TRBV20-1

CDR3 DNA: TGTGCCAGCACGCGGGACCAACCCACAGATACGCAGTATTTT
CDR3 protein: CASTRDQPTDTQYF
D gene: NA
clone size: NA
CDR3 length: 14
J gene: TRBJ2-3
V gene: TRBV2

CDR3 DNA: TGTGCCAGCAGTGGTTCAGCGACAGGACTCTACGAGCAGTACTTC
CDR3 protein: CASSGSATGLYEQYF
D gene: NA
clone size: NA
CDR3 length: 15
J gene: TRBJ2-7
V gene: TRBV2

CDR3 DNA: TGCGCCAGCAGCCCCAGGGGTTACCCTAACTATGGCTACACCTTC
CDR3 protein: CASSPRGYPNYGYTF
D gene: NA
clone size: NA
CDR3 length: 15
J gene: TRBJ1-2
V gene: TRBV5-1

CDR3 DNA: TGTGCCAGCAGTCCTCTAGCGGGACTTCACAATGAGCAGTTCTTC
CDR3 protein: CASSPLAGLHNEQFF
D gene: TRBD2
clone size: NA
CDR3 length: 15
J gene: TRBJ2-1
V gene: TRBV12-3/TRBV12-4

CDR3 DNA: TGCGCCAGCAGCATTTCCTCAAGTGACAGGGGGATCAATGAGCAGTTCTTC
CDR3 protein: CASSISSSDRGINEQFF
D gene: TRBD1
clone size: NA
CDR3 length: 17
J gene: TRBJ2-1
V gene: TRBV5-1

CDR3 DNA: TGTGCCAGCAGCGTAGGGGGGGGGATCGAGACCCAGTACTTC
CDR3 protein: CASSVGGGIETQYF
D gene: TRBD2
clone size: NA
CDR3 length: 14
J gene: TRBJ2-5
V gene: TRBV9

CDR3 DNA: TGCAGTGCTAGAACTGACGGGAGAGGCTCAGATACGCAGTATTTT
CDR3 protein: CSARTDGRGSDTQYF
D gene: NA
clone size: NA
CDR3 length: 15
J gene: TRBJ2-3
V gene: TRBV20-1

CDR3 DNA: TGTGCCAGCAGCAAACCGGGACTAGCCCACAATGAGCAGTTCTTC
CDR3 protein: CASSKPGLAHNEQFF
D gene: TRBD2
clone size: NA
CDR3 length: 15
J gene: TRBJ2-1
V gene: TRBV7-6

CDR3 DNA: TGTGCCAGCAGCTCGGGACAGTCGGTAAGGCGACAGTTCTTC
CDR3 protein: CASSSGQSVRRQFF
D gene: TRBD1
clone size: few
CDR3 length: 14
J gene: TRBJ2-1
V gene: TRBV7-2

CDR3 DNA: TGTGCCACCAGTGAGGAGGGGTTGTCAGATACGCAGTATTTT
CDR3 protein: CATSEEGLSDTQYF
D gene: NA
clone size: NA
CDR3 length: 14
J gene: TRBJ2-3
V gene: TRBV24-1

CDR3 DNA: TGCAGCGTTGAAGGGGGGGGCAGAGAAAAACTGTTTTTT
CDR3 protein: CSVEGGGREKLFF
D gene: NA
clone size: NA
CDR3 length: 13
J gene: TRBJ1-4
V gene: TRBV29-1

CDR3 DNA: TGCAGTGCTAGAGAGTCCCTGGGCTACTCCTACAATGAGCAGTTCTTC
CDR3 protein: CSARESLGYSYNEQFF
D gene: NA
clone size: NA
CDR3 length: 16
J gene: TRBJ2-1
V gene: TRBV20-1

CDR3 DNA: TGTGCCAGCAGCTTAACGGGGGGGCGCACCGGGGAGCTGTTTTTT
CDR3 protein: CASSLTGGRTGELFF
D gene: NA
clone size: few
CDR3 length: 15
J gene: TRBJ2-2
V gene: TRBV7-3

CDR3 DNA: TGTGCCAGCAGTTACACCAGACAGGGTTACGAGCAGTACTTC
CDR3 protein: CASSYTRQGYEQYF
D gene: TRBD1
clone size: few
CDR3 length: 14
J gene: TRBJ2-7
V gene: TRBV6-5

CDR3 DNA: TGTGCCAGCTCACCACCGTCAAAGGGGAGGAACACTGAAGCTTTCTTT
CDR3 protein: CASSPPSKGRNTEAFF
D gene: NA
clone size: NA
CDR3 length: 16
J gene: TRBJ1-1
V gene: TRBV18

CDR3 DNA: TGCAGCGGGTCTAGGGGTGTCCAAGAGACCCAGTACTTC
CDR3 protein: CSGSRGVQETQYF
D gene: NA
clone size: few
CDR3 length: 13
J gene: TRBJ2-5
V gene: TRBV29-1

CDR3 DNA: TGTGCCAGCAGTGAATCCTTGGGCGGGAGTTACGAGCAGTACTTC
CDR3 protein: CASSESLGGSYEQYF
D gene: TRBD2
clone size: NA
CDR3 length: 15
J gene: TRBJ2-7
V gene: TRBV25-1

CDR3 DNA: TGTGCCAGTAGGTGGAGACAGGGCACAGATACGCAGTATTTT
CDR3 protein: CASRWRQGTDTQYF
D gene: NA
clone size: NA
CDR3 length: 14
J gene: TRBJ2-3
V gene: TRBV12-3/TRBV12-4

CDR3 DNA: TGCAGTGCTAGAGATCTTGGGGGGCTAGCCGAAAAACTGTTTTTT
CDR3 protein: CSARDLGGLAEKLFF
D gene: NA
clone size: NA
CDR3 length: 15
J gene: TRBJ1-4
V gene: TRBV20-1

CDR3 DNA: TGTGCCAGCAGCTTACTCGGCGGAAAAAATGAAAAACTGTTTTTT
CDR3 protein: CASSLLGGKNEKLFF
D gene: NA
clone size: NA
CDR3 length: 15
J gene: TRBJ1-4
V gene: TRBV7-2

CDR3 DNA: TGTGCCAGCAGCTTTGACAGGGCCGGGTACAATGAGCAGTACTTC
CDR3 protein: CASSFDRAGYNEQYF
D gene: TRBD1
clone size: NA
CDR3 length: 15
J gene: TRBJ2-7
V gene: TRBV7-2

CDR3 DNA: TGCAGCGTTGAAGGTCGGACGTTTAACACTGAAGCTTTCTTT
CDR3 protein: CSVEGRTFNTEAFF
D gene: NA
clone size: NA
CDR3 length: 14
J gene: TRBJ1-1
V gene: TRBV29-1

CDR3 DNA: TGCGCCAGCAGCTTGCCGCTAGCGGGAGGGGTAGGCGAGCAGTACTTC
CDR3 protein: CASSLPLAGGVGEQYF
D gene: TRBD2
clone size: NA
CDR3 length: 16
J gene: TRBJ2-7
V gene: TRBV5-1

CDR3 DNA: TGTGCCAGCAGCCAACTAGGGTCTGGGGCCAACGTCCTGACTTTC
CDR3 protein: CASSQLGSGANVLTF
D gene: NA
clone size: few
CDR3 length: 15
J gene: TRBJ2-6
V gene: TRBV14